The entry that follows covers one T cell receptor beta chain sequence. This entry comes from a study of beta chain features in type 1 diabetes. Every bit of the isolated RNA underwent reverse transcription, so sequencing read expressed TCRB transcripts. Regulatory, naive and central memory T cell samples averaged roughly 3.5 million reads. Clones were read by immunoSEQ multiplex PCR, and TCRdb kept only the in-frame ones, dropping some. The sample holds 450,000 to 600,000 clones; approximately 30% are singletons and the top ten take 0.05% to 0.065%. The germline CDR1 and CDR2 sequences are GTSNPN and SVGIG (reference sequence). The CDR3 is 13 amino acids. Trimming stripped 0 bases from V and 0 bases from J, with 4 bases between.

V gene TRBV30 combines with J gene TRBJ2-3; D remains unclear. The sequenced material came from naive CD4+ T cells from blood. This clonotype was sampled from a young man in good health. This CDR3 reads CAWSVASTDTQYF. The CDR3 bases are TGTGCCTGGAGTGTAGCAAGCACAGATACGCAGTATTTT.